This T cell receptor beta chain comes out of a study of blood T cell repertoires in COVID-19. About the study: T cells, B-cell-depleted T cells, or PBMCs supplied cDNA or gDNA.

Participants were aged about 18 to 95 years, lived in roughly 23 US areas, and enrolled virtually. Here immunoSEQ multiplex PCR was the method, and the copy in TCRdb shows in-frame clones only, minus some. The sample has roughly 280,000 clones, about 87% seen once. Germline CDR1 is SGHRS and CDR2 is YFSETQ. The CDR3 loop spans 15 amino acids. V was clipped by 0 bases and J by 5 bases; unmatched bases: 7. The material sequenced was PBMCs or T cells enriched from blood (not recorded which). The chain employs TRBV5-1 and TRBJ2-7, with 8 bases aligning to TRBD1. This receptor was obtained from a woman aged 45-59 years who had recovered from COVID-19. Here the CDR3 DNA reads TGCGCCAGCAGCTTGGCCGACAGGGGATACAACGAGCAGTACTTC. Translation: CASSLADRGYNEQYF.